This TCR beta chain appears in the sequencing data of a study of CD4 T cells in relation to SARS-CoV-2 and coronaviruses. Study-level points and caveats: In around three fifths of donors, memory CD4+ clonotypes crossrecognized SARS-CoV-2 and at least one common cold coronavirus spike. SARS-CoV-2-driven expansion was significantly weaker in crossreactive than monoreactive clones. No donor gave both pre-pandemic and post-infection samples.

Naive and memory CD4+ T cells were separated from cryopreserved PBMCs. Profiling relied on immunoSEQ multiplex PCR, and the TCRdb table lists in-frame clones only, not all of them. The data contain 35,000 to 40,000 clones, 70% to 90% of them seen just once; the ten biggest clones take up around 3.3%. Germline loops: CDR1 MNHEY, CDR2 SVGEGT. This CDR3 has 14 residues. The junction had 6 bases not matched to a gene; V was cut back by 4 bases and J by 5 bases. Regarding this clone: Its antigen is not identified.

V and J are TRBV6-2 or TRBV6-3 and TRBJ1-1, with 8 bases aligning to TRBD1. Sequencing used memory CD4+ T cells from PBMCs. This TCR derives from an adult with COVID-19. In DNA, the CDR3 is TGTGCCAGCAGTTTAGGACAGGGAAGAACTGAAGCTTTCTTT. Translated, it gives CASSLGQGRTEAFF.